The 21 T cell receptor beta chains below come from one sample, sequenced in a study of blood T cell repertoires in COVID-19. TCRdb's copy holds only in-frame clones and misses some; the assay was immunoSEQ multiplex PCR. Seen here are approximately 120,000 clones, about 87% observed once, and the top ten hold approximately 7%. Material: peripheral blood. Receptor source: a woman in her fifties or sixties with acute or convalescent COVID-19.

The rearrangement joins TRBV24-1 to TRBJ2-3; 7 bases align to TRBD1. The CDR3 length is 16 residues. The V gene end was trimmed by 1 base and the J gene end by 6 bases; junction bases not matched to a gene: 9. Germline CDR1 KGHDR, CDR2 SFDVKD. The CDR3 DNA is TGTGCCACCAGTGATTTCCCTAGACAGGGAGAGGATACGCAGTATTTT. It specifies CATSDFPRQGEDTQYF.

The V call is TRBV19, the J call TRBJ2-1, with TRBD2 matching over 11 bases. This CDR3 is built from 14 residues. V lost 6 bases, J lost 8 bases, and 6 bases stayed unmatched. Looked up from germline, CDR1 is LNHDA and CDR2 is SQIVND (reference sequence). Here the CDR3 reads CASRITSGGHEQFF. The CDR3 DNA follows: TGTGCCAGTAGAATTACTAGCGGGGGCCATGAGCAGTTCTTC.

The J gene is TRBJ2-7, the V gene TRBV18; TRBD1 is a possible D gene (6 bases). Germline V gene data show CDR1 as KGHSH and CDR2 as LQKENI. The CDR3 sequence is 14 residues long. V shed 2 bases and J shed 0 bases, with 8 bases lying between them. The CDR3 nucleotides read TGTGCCAGCTCACCAAGGGGGAGCTCCTACGAGCAGTACTTC. Translation gives CASSPRGSSYEQYF. Variable domain in full (rest from reference TRBV18 and TRBJ2-7): NAGVMQNPRHLVRRRGQEARLRCSPMKGHSHVYWYRQLPEEGLKFMVYLQKENIIDESGMPKERFSAEFPKEGPSILRIQQVVRGDSAAYFCASSPRGSSYEQYFGPGTRLTVT.

This chain links TRBV18 with TRBJ1-2; D unresolved. V was pared by 0 bases and J by 9 bases, with 11 bases between. Germline V gene lookup returns CDR1 KGHSH and CDR2 LQKENI. The CDR3 extends over 13 amino acids. For the CDR3, the DNA is TGTGCCAGCTCACCACCAGAGTTAAGTAGCTACACCTTC. Amino acid sequence: CASSPPELSSYTF. Based on the CDR3 plus reference TRBV18 and TRBJ1-2, the full variable domain is NAGVMQNPRHLVRRRGQEARLRCSPMKGHSHVYWYRQLPEEGLKFMVYLQKENIIDESGMPKERFSAEFPKEGPSILRIQQVVRGDSAAYFCASSPPELSSYTFGSGTRLTVV.

V is TRBV7-9 and J is TRBJ1-1; the match to TRBD1 covers 8 bases. Germline V gene data show CDR1 as SEHNR and CDR2 as FQNEAQ (reference sequence). The V gene end was trimmed by 5 bases and the J gene end by 4 bases; junction bases not matched to a gene: 9. The CDR3 totals 15 residues. CDR3 bases: TGTGCCAGCAGCCCCAGGACAGGGAAAGTCACTGAAGCTTTCTTT. This gives the protein CASSPRTGKVTEAFF.

The gene calls are TRBV18 and TRBJ2-2; TRBD1 matches at 7 bases. The germline V gene encodes CDR1 KGHSH and CDR2 LQKENI. Trimming cost V 4 bases and J 1 base; bases outside gene matches: 12. CDR3 length: 18 residues. CDR3 nucleotides: TGTGCCAGCTCACTCTCGACAGGGTTCGAAGAGAACACCGGGGAGCTGTTTTTT. Translation gives CASSLSTGFEENTGELFF.

The chain links TRBV2 to TRBJ2-7; D is ambiguous. This CDR3 region has 10 residues. V shed 3 bases and J shed 7 bases, with 4 bases lying between them. Germline loops: CDR1 SNHLY, CDR2 FYNNEI. The CDR3 is CASSDGEQYF. The CDR3 nucleotides read TGTGCCAGCAGTGACGGGGAGCAGTACTTC. The whole variable domain, filled in from reference TRBV2 and TRBJ2-7, reads EPEVTQTPSHQVTQMGQEVILRCVPISNHLYFYWYRQILGQKVEFLVSFYNNEISEKSEIFDDQFSVERPDGSNFTLKIRSTKLEDSAMYFCASSDGEQYFGPGTRLTVT.

V is TRBV19 and J is TRBJ1-5; TRBD1 is a possible D gene (6 bases). CDR3 length: 17 amino acids. The germline V gene has CDR1 LNHDA and CDR2 SQIVND (reference sequence). Trimming pared 0 bases from V and 5 bases from J, leaving 17 bases between. CDR3 sequence (DNA): TGTGCCAGTAGTATAGAAGGACGCGGGGGGCTACATCAGCCCCAGCATTTT. This gives the protein CASSIEGRGGLHQPQHF.

CDR3 amino acids: CASSIIKNTEAFF. DNA of the CDR3: TGCGCCAGCAGCATCATCAAAAACACTGAAGCTTTCTTT. The chain uses TRBV5-1 and TRBJ1-1; D ambiguous. With 4 bases removed from V and 2 bases from J, the gap between germline ends came to 9 bases. The CDR3 totals 13 residues. The germline gives CDR1 SGHRS, CDR2 YFSETQ.

V gene TRBV30 combines with J gene TRBJ1-1; D is unresolved. Trimming left V 1 base short and J 1 base short, with 7 bases between. This CDR3 region has 13 residues. CDR1 GTSNPN and CDR2 SVGIG come from the germline V gene (reference sequence). The CDR3 loop reads CAWSAQENTEAFF. CDR3 DNA: TGTGCCTGGAGTGCTCAGGAGAACACTGAAGCTTTCTTT.

The chain recombines TRBV27 with TRBJ1-6; no firm D call. Trimming left V 5 bases short and J 2 bases short, with 4 bases between. CDR1 and CDR2 from the germline V gene are MNHEY and SMNVEV (reference sequence). The CDR3 length is 13 residues. This chain's CDR3 is CASSPAYNSPLHF. DNA of the CDR3: TGTGCCAGCAGTCCCGCCTATAATTCACCCCTCCACTTT.

The chain recombines TRBV6-5 with TRBJ1-1; no clear D. The ends were cut back, 5 bases at V and 1 base at J, with 8 bases in the middle. Germline CDR1 MNHEY, CDR2 SVGAGI. The CDR3 runs 13 residues. The CDR3 coding sequence is TGTGCCAGCAGTCGTGAGGGGAACACTGAAGCTTTCTTT. Translating it yields CASSREGNTEAFF.

The chain is built from TRBV6-1 and TRBJ1-2; D perhaps matches TRBD1 (6 bases). CDR3 length equals 14 residues. The ends were cut back, 2 bases at V and 4 bases at J, with 11 bases in the middle. CDR1 is MNHNS and CDR2 is SASEGT in the germline V gene. The CDR3 DNA is TGTGCCAGCAGTGAACGAGCAGGGGCCTATGGCTACACCTTC. Translating gives CASSERAGAYGYTF.

The rearrangement links TRBV19 to TRBJ1-2, with no clear D. V lost 8 bases and J lost 2, with 12 bases in between. Germline V gene data show CDR1 as LNHDA and CDR2 as SQIVND (reference sequence). The CDR3 sequence is 13 residues long. The CDR3 loop reads CASHGGRNYGYTF. CDR3 DNA: TGTGCCAGTCATGGCGGGAGGAACTATGGCTACACCTTC.

This clone has a single count. This chain joins TRBV7-8 and TRBJ2-7; TRBD1 aligns across 10 bases. This CDR3 is built from 18 residues. Germline lookup yields CDR1 SGHVS and CDR2 FQNEAQ. V shed 0 bases, J shed 3 bases, and the junction held 11 bases outside the gene matches. CDR3 in amino acids: CASSLAIRARTGGYEQYF. CDR3 nucleotide sequence: TGTGCCAGCAGCTTAGCAATCCGGGCGAGGACAGGGGGCTACGAGCAGTACTTC.

The CDR3 here is CAWSRGNSNQPQHF. CDR3 DNA sequence: TGTGCCTGGAGTCGAGGGAATAGCAATCAGCCCCAGCATTTT. The J gene is TRBJ1-5, the V gene TRBV30; D gene unclear. This CDR3 has 14 amino acids. V gave up 2 bases and J gave up 0 bases, with 8 bases separating them. The germline V gene has CDR1 GTSNPN and CDR2 SVGIG (reference sequence).

CDR3: CASSLIPGLSTDTQYF. The CDR3 DNA is TGTGCCAGCAGCTTAATCCCGGGACTCTCCACAGATACGCAGTATTTT. The J gene is TRBJ2-3, the V gene TRBV7-3; the D gene is possibly TRBD2 (6 bases). V was clipped by 1 base and J by 2 bases, with 13 bases between them. This CDR3 region has 16 residues. Per the germline V gene, CDR1 is SGHTA and CDR2 is FQGTGA.

The chain combines TRBV19 with TRBJ2-3; 10 nucleotides agree with TRBD2. V lost 5 bases to trimming and J lost 6 bases; unmatched junction nucleotides: 8. CDR3 size: 15 residues. CDR1 is LNHDA and CDR2 is SQIVND in the germline V gene (reference sequence). The CDR3 loop reads CASSLKRGGRDTQYF. CDR3 nucleotide sequence: TGTGCCAGTAGTCTTAAGCGGGGGGGCCGGGATACGCAGTATTTT.

DNA of the CDR3: TGTGCCAGTAGTATAAACGGCGAAGGGGAGGAGGGAAACACCATATATTTT. This sequence encodes CASSINGEGEEGNTIYF. The genes are TRBV19 and TRBJ1-3; weak D call: TRBD1 (5 bases). The CDR3 extends over 17 amino acids. V lost 2 bases, J lost 4 bases, and 18 bases lay in between. Germline V gene lookup returns CDR1 LNHDA and CDR2 SQIVND (reference sequence).

This chain uses TRBV4-2 with TRBJ2-7; 11 positions agree with TRBD1. The CDR3 totals 15 residues. CDR1 and CDR2 (germline): LGHNA, YNFKEQ. V was clipped by 0 bases and J by 5 bases; unmatched bases: 3. The CDR3 DNA is TGTGCCAGCAGCCAAGAGGGACAGGGGGGGAACGAGCAGTACTTC. The encoded protein is CASSQEGQGGNEQYF.

The rearrangement uses TRBV15 and TRBJ1-4, with D unresolved. Germline V gene lookup returns CDR1 LNHNV and CDR2 YYDKDF (reference sequence). There are 15 residues in the CDR3. V lost 3 bases and J lost 4, with 12 bases in between. This CDR3 reads CATSSEGVINEKLFF. The CDR3, as DNA: TGTGCCACCAGCAGTGAGGGAGTTATTAATGAAAAACTGTTTTTT.